The 10 T cell receptor beta chains in this list originate from one sample, sequenced in a study of blood T cell repertoires in COVID-19. The protocol was immunoSEQ multiplex PCR, while the TCRdb copy is restricted to in-frame clones and leaves out a portion. The profile shows over 60,000 clones, 89% of them singletons. The sequencing input was peripheral blood. These TCRs come from a woman between 45 and 65 years old with active COVID-19.

The rearrangement joins TRBV4-2 to TRBJ1-1, with D possibly TRBD1 on 6 matching bases. The V gene lost 4 bases and the J gene lost 1 base, with 10 bases spanning the gap. The CDR3 length is 14 residues. Per germline, CDR1 LGHNA and CDR2 YNFKEQ. DNA for the CDR3: TGTGCCAGCAGCCTTCTCAGGGGGAACACTGAAGCTTTCTTT. It yields the protein CASSLLRGNTEAFF.

The J gene is TRBJ2-6, the V gene TRBV4-1, with TRBD2 matching 16 bases. V shed 0 bases, J shed 1 base, and the junction held 6 bases outside the gene matches. Looked up from germline, CDR1 is MGHRA and CDR2 is YSYEKL. This CDR3 region has 21 residues. The CDR3 loop is CASSQDLGLAGGPSGANVLTF. CDR3 nucleotides: TGCGCCAGCAGCCAAGATCTGGGACTAGCGGGAGGGCCGTCTGGGGCCAACGTCCTGACTTTC.

This clone came up a few times. The rearrangement joins TRBV6-5 to TRBJ2-7; TRBD2 agrees at 13 bases. Germline CDR1 and CDR2: MNHEY and SVGAGI. The CDR3 extends over 12 amino acids. The V segment lost 4 bases and the J segment 13 bases; nucleotides outside the gene matches: 4. The CDR3 spells CASSSTSGGTYF. In DNA, the CDR3 is TGTGCCAGCAGTTCGACTAGCGGGGGGACCTACTTC.

The chain employs TRBV5-6 and TRBJ2-2, with 7 bases fitting TRBD1. The CDR3 contains 14 residues. The V segment lost 4 bases and the J segment 5 bases; nucleotides outside the gene matches: 5. CDR1 SGHDT and CDR2 YYEEEE come from the germline V gene. The CDR3 reads CASSPDRRTGELFF. CDR3 bases: TGTGCCAGCAGCCCGGACAGGCGGACCGGGGAGCTGTTTTTT.

V gene TRBV5-1 combines with J gene TRBJ2-2; 10 bases fit TRBD1. This CDR3 contains 16 residues. CDR1 is SGHRS and CDR2 is YFSETQ in the germline V gene. Germline trimming cut 2 bases from V and 5 bases from J; bases unmatched to any gene: 6. DNA for the CDR3: TGCGCCAGCAGCTTCCGGGACAGGGGACGAACCGGGGAGCTGTTTTTT. Its translation: CASSFRDRGRTGELFF.

This chain joins TRBV9 and TRBJ2-1, with D possibly being TRBD1 (6 bases). Germline V gives CDR1 SGDLS, CDR2 YYNGEE. CDR3 length: 15 residues. V was cut by 0 bases and J by 6 bases, with 13 bases left in between. The DNA for the CDR3 is TGTGCCAGCAGCGTAGACAGGGTAGGGGGCAATGAGCAGTTCTTC. Amino acids: CASSVDRVGGNEQFF. The full variable domain, completed using reference TRBV9 and TRBJ2-1, is DSGVTQTPKHLITATGQRVTLRCSPRSGDLSVYWYQQSLDQGLQFLIQYYNGEERAKGNILERFSAQQFPDLHSELNLSSLELGDSALYFCASSVDRVGGNEQFFGPGTRLTVL.

This chain joins TRBV27 and TRBJ2-5; maybe TRBD2 (5 bases). The V gene lost 6 bases and the J gene lost 0 bases, with 8 bases spanning the gap. Germline lookup yields CDR1 MNHEY and CDR2 SMNVEV (reference sequence). This CDR3 has 13 residues. CDR3 nucleotide sequence: TGTGCCAGCAGGAAGGAGGACCAAGAGACCCAGTACTTC. Translated, it gives CASRKEDQETQYF.

The V gene is TRBV11-2, the J gene TRBJ2-7; 7 bases are a match to TRBD2. This CDR3 is 14 amino acids long. V was pared by 8 bases and J by 6 bases, with 13 bases of the junction left unmatched. Germline V CDR1 and CDR2: SGHAT, FQNNGV. CDR3 region: CASGREAGALEQYF. CDR3 nucleotide sequence: TGTGCCAGCGGACGAGAGGCGGGAGCTCTCGAGCAGTACTTC.

The chain combines TRBV9 with TRBJ1-1, with 8 bases lining up with TRBD1. V shed 4 bases, J shed 4 bases, and the junction held 15 bases outside the gene matches. CDR1 and CDR2 from the germline V gene are SGDLS and YYNGEE. The length of the CDR3 is 17 residues. For the CDR3, the DNA is TGTGCCAGCAGCCGGTCAGGGCAGGGGGCGAGGGGCACTGAAGCTTTCTTT. Protein: CASSRSGQGARGTEAFF. The whole variable domain, remainder taken from reference TRBV9 and TRBJ1-1, is DSGVTQTPKHLITATGQRVTLRCSPRSGDLSVYWYQQSLDQGLQFLIQYYNGEERAKGNILERFSAQQFPDLHSELNLSSLELGDSALYFCASSRSGQGARGTEAFFGQGTRLTVV.

V and J are TRBV5-1 and TRBJ2-7; weak D call: TRBD2 (5 bases). The CDR3 covers 12 residues. The V gene's germline CDR1 is SGHRS and CDR2 YFSETQ. V shed 3 bases and J shed 4 bases, with 8 bases lying between them. In DNA, the CDR3 is TGCGCCAGCAGCTCGGACTTGTACGAGCAGTACTTC. Encoded protein: CASSSDLYEQYF. Supplemented by reference TRBV5-1 and TRBJ2-7, the full variable domain reads KAGVTQTPRYLIKTRGQQVTLSCSPISGHRSVSWYQQTPGQGLQFLFEYFSETQRNKGNFPGRFSGRQFSNSRSEMNVSTLELGDSALYLCASSSDLYEQYFGPGTRLTVT.